This T cell receptor (beta chain) came from a study of T cell clonotyping in hematopoietic cell transplantation. From germline, CDR1 is MDHEN and CDR2 SYDVKM. V was shortened by 9 bases and J by 0 bases, with 6 bases between the two germline ends. The CDR3 extends over 12 amino acids. Sequencing was performed with immunoSEQ multiplex PCR; in TCRdb, only in-frame clones are kept and a portion is missing. The sample holds fewer than 20,000 clones, 60% to 85% seen once. The source material was peripheral blood mononuclear cells. The TCR was taken from a woman aged 60-75 years in good health. Some clones in this sample may be carry-over from other donors' samples. The rearrangement joins TRBV28 to TRBJ1-5; D is undetermined. The CDR3 protein is CASTFSNQPQHF. The CDR3 DNA reads TGTGCCAGTACCTTTAGCAATCAGCCCCAGCATTTT.